These 19 T cell receptor beta chains were all obtained from the same sample, sequenced in a study of early stage breast cancer tumors. Using immunoSEQ multiplex PCR, the repertoire was profiled, and TCRdb retains in-frame clones only, with some absent. Here the sample spans fewer than 70,000 clones, about 80% being singletons. The sample comprised blood. These receptors came from a person aged 25 to 39 with breast cancer.

The chain recombines TRBV19 with TRBJ2-5; D may be TRBD1 (5 bases). The germline V and J ends were trimmed by 6 bases and 1 base, with 15 bases remaining between them. The length of the CDR3 is 15 residues. Germline assignment: CDR1 LNHDA and CDR2 SQIVND (reference sequence). The CDR3 region has the DNA TGTGCCAGTAGCACCTACCGACAGACCCAAGAGACCCAGTACTTC. It yields the protein CASSTYRQTQETQYF.

The V call is TRBV27, the J call TRBJ2-3; TRBD2 might be the D (5 bases). This CDR3 region has 17 residues. Germline values: CDR1 MNHEY, CDR2 SMNVEV (reference sequence). V gave up 4 bases and J gave up 5 bases, with 22 bases separating them. As DNA, the CDR3 is TGTGCCAGCAGTTCCCCTACGAGACTATATCTGGGAGATACGCAGTATTTT. Its translation is CASSSPTRLYLGDTQYF.

This clone was observed a few times. The chain is built from TRBV5-1 and TRBJ2-1, with 7 bases that match TRBD1. In germline, CDR1 is SGHRS, CDR2 YFSETQ. This CDR3 spans 15 amino acids. Trimming removed 3 bases from V and 0 bases from J; junction bases left unmatched: 3. CDR3 in amino acids: CASSWAGGSYNEQFF. In DNA form, the CDR3 reads TGCGCCAGCAGCTGGGCAGGGGGCTCCTACAATGAGCAGTTCTTC.

The V call is TRBV27, the J call TRBJ2-3; a weak D match, TRBD1 (5 bases). V lost 6 bases and J lost 2, with 18 bases in between. CDR1 is MNHEY, CDR2 SMNVEV, per germline (reference sequence). The length of the CDR3 is 16 residues. The CDR3 region has the DNA TGTGCCAGCAGCTCGTACCGACAGCCGATCACAGATACGCAGTATTTT. The encoded protein is CASSSYRQPITDTQYF.

The chain combines TRBV7-9 with TRBJ2-1; D is uncertain. The ends were cut back, 4 bases at V and 5 bases at J, with 6 bases in the middle. The CDR3 spans 12 residues. Germline-derived CDR1 and CDR2 are SEHNR and FQNEAQ (reference sequence). In DNA form, the CDR3 reads TGTGCCAGCAGCTCGGGCCACAATGAGCAGTTCTTC. Its translation: CASSSGHNEQFF.

The chain carries TRBV5-5 and TRBJ1-1, with 7 bases lining up with TRBD1. The V segment lost 3 bases and the J segment 2 bases; nucleotides outside the gene matches: 10. The CDR3 sequence is 16 residues long. Germline V lookup: CDR1 SGHKS, CDR2 YYEKEE (reference sequence). CDR3 nucleotide sequence: TGTGCCAGCAGCTCATCCTCCGGGACAGTAAACACTGAAGCTTTCTTT. Encoded protein: CASSSSSGTVNTEAFF.

In its sample, this clone was seen a few times. V and J are TRBV19 and TRBJ1-5, with D perhaps TRBD1 (6 bases). V lost 4 bases to trimming and J lost 2 bases, with 9 bases between them. The CDR3 length is 14 residues. CDR1 is LNHDA and CDR2 is SQIVND in the germline V gene (reference sequence). CDR3 sequence reads: CASSTGGGNQPQHF. The DNA of the CDR3 is TGTGCCAGTAGTACGGGGGGCGGCAATCAGCCCCAGCATTTT. The entire variable domain, with the rest obtained from reference TRBV19 and TRBJ1-5, is as follows: DGGITQSPKYLFRKEGQNVTLSCEQNLNHDAMYWYRQDPGQGLRLIYYSQIVNDFQKGDIAEGYSVSREKKESFPLTVTSAQKNPTAFYLCASSTGGGNQPQHFGDGTRLSIL.

The chain couples TRBV4-1 to TRBJ2-3; D remains unclear. The germline CDR1 and CDR2 sequences are MGHRA and YSYEKL. V lost 0 bases to trimming and J lost 4 bases, with 11 bases between them. CDR3 size: 15 residues. CDR3 nucleotides: TGCGCCAGCAGCCAAGATTTTGCAGCCTCAGATACGCAGTATTTT. This translates into CASSQDFAASDTQYF.

J is TRBJ1-1 and V is TRBV7-3, with 7 bases matching TRBD1. Germline trimming cut 0 bases from V and 7 bases from J; bases unmatched to any gene: 8. From germline, CDR1 is SGHTA and CDR2 FQGTGA. This CDR3 spans 15 amino acids. DNA for the CDR3: TGTGCCAGCAGCTTAACAGGGGGCGCGGTTGATGAAGCTTTCTTT. Amino acid sequence: CASSLTGGAVDEAFF.

This rearrangement joins TRBV5-5 to TRBJ1-2, with TRBD1 identical over 9 bases. V was pared by 4 bases and J by 8 bases, with 12 bases of the junction left unmatched. CDR3 length: 15 residues. CDR1 and CDR2 (germline): SGHKS, YYEKEE (reference sequence). In DNA, the CDR3 is TGTGCCAGCAGCCCGGGACAGGGAGAAACACAGGGCTACACCTTC. Protein: CASSPGQGETQGYTF. Complete variable domain (other parts from reference TRBV5-5 and TRBJ1-2): DAGVTQSPTHLIKTRGQQVTLRCSPISGHKSVSWYQQVLGQGPQFIFQYYEKEERGRGNFPDRFSARQFPNYSSELNVNALLLGDSALYLCASSPGQGETQGYTFGSGTRLTVV.

This clone has more than one count but fewer than ten. The V and J genes are TRBV18 and TRBJ2-7; 7 bases are a match to TRBD1. The CDR3 contains 15 residues. Germline CDR1 reads KGHSH; CDR2 reads LQKENI. Germline trimming cut 4 bases from V and 3 bases from J; bases unmatched to any gene: 9. The CDR3 region is CASSRGQLNLYEQYF. The CDR3 DNA reads TGTGCCAGCTCACGGGGACAGCTCAACCTCTACGAGCAGTACTTC.

This clone was seen only once. The chain uses TRBV12-5 and TRBJ1-2; 8 positions match TRBD1. After removal of 6 bases from V and 8 bases from J, the junction contained 11 bases not matched to a gene. Germline V gene lookup returns CDR1 LGHNT and CDR2 FRNRAP. CDR3 length: 14 residues. The CDR3 region has the DNA TGTGCTAGTGGCAGAACCAGGGGGCCGAAGGGCTACACCTTC. It is translated as CASGRTRGPKGYTF.

The chain has TRBV6-6 and TRBJ2-7, with 9 bases lining up with TRBD1. Germline assignment: CDR1 MNHNY and CDR2 SVGAGI (reference sequence). The CDR3 is 14 residues long. Trimming took 0 bases from V and 3 from J; bases not matched to a gene: 0. This CDR3 is CASSYSDRGYEQYF. CDR3 nucleotide sequence: TGTGCCAGCAGTTACTCGGACAGGGGCTACGAGCAGTACTTC.

The gene calls are TRBV11-2 and TRBJ1-1, with D maybe TRBD1 (5 bases). V lost 8 bases to trimming and J lost 0 bases, with 13 bases between them. Germline V gene sequence: CDR1 SGHAT, CDR2 FQNNGV. The CDR3 extends over 14 amino acids. CDR3 residues: CASLLGRMNTEAFF. CDR3 sequence (DNA): TGTGCCAGCCTATTGGGACGGATGAACACTGAAGCTTTCTTT. Full variable domain (remainder filled in from reference TRBV11-2 and TRBJ1-1): EAGVAQSPRYKIIEKRQSVAFWCNPISGHATLYWYQQILGQGPKLLIQFQNNGVVDDSQLPKDRFSAERLKGVDSTLKIQPAKLEDSAVYLCASLLGRMNTEAFFGQGTRLTVV.

The chain recombines TRBV10-1 with TRBJ2-7; tentative D call: TRBD1 (5 bases). Trimming cost V 5 bases and J 5 bases, with 13 bases left between them. The germline V gene has CDR1 WNHNN and CDR2 SYGVQD (reference sequence). The CDR3 is made up of 13 amino acids. For the CDR3, the DNA is TGCGCCAGCAGTTATGACAGAACTCACGAGCAGTACTTC. Its protein is CASSYDRTHEQYF.

This chain links TRBV6-5 with TRBJ1-4; 8 bases agree with TRBD1. Germline lookup yields CDR1 MNHEY and CDR2 SVGAGI. CDR3 length: 15 amino acids. V lost 0 bases and J lost 5; bases outside the gene matches: 2. CDR3 bases: TGTGCCAGCAGTTACTCCAGGGGGCAAAATGAAAAACTGTTTTTT. Translation: CASSYSRGQNEKLFF.

This chain links TRBV11-2 with TRBJ1-1; D ambiguous. The CDR3 is 14 amino acids. V was clipped by 1 base and J by 6 bases, with 12 bases between them. Germline CDR1 is SGHAT and CDR2 is FQNNGV. CDR3 in amino acids: CASSLAATRAEAFF. The CDR3 DNA reads as TGTGCCAGCAGCTTAGCTGCCACTAGGGCTGAAGCTTTCTTT. Together with reference TRBV11-2 and TRBJ1-1, the CDR3 gives the full variable domain: EAGVAQSPRYKIIEKRQSVAFWCNPISGHATLYWYQQILGQGPKLLIQFQNNGVVDDSQLPKDRFSAERLKGVDSTLKIQPAKLEDSAVYLCASSLAATRAEAFFGQGTRLTVV.

V is TRBV12-5 and J is TRBJ2-6; D uncertain. The germline V gene encodes CDR1 LGHNT and CDR2 FRNRAP. V lost 7 bases, J lost 0 bases, and 4 bases lay in between. The CDR3 covers 13 residues. The CDR3 DNA reads TGTGCTAGTGAGGCCTCTGGGGCCAACGTCCTGACTTTC. Translation: CASEASGANVLTF.

The V call is TRBV30, the J call TRBJ1-2; no reliable D call. In germline, CDR1 is GTSNPN, CDR2 SVGIG (reference sequence). This CDR3 contains 15 residues. V was pared by 2 bases and J by 5 bases, with 18 bases between. The CDR3 nucleotides are TGTGCCTGGAGTCCCCCCGACCGGCCTAGGTATGGCTACACCTTC. Its translation is CAWSPPDRPRYGYTF. The whole variable domain, remainder taken from reference TRBV30 and TRBJ1-2, is SQTIHQWPATLVQPVGSPLSLECTVEGTSNPNLYWYRQAAGRGLQLLFYSVGIGQISSEVPQNLSASRPQDRQFILSSKKLLLSDSGFYLCAWSPPDRPRYGYTFGSGTRLTVV.